The rows below give T cell receptor beta chains drawn from one sample of a study of blood T cell repertoires in COVID-19. Data came from immunoSEQ multiplex PCR; TCRdb stores just in-frame clones and leaves some out. The data hold 190,000 or so clones, with roughly nine tenths observed a single time. The sequencing input was peripheral blood. The receptor set was obtained from a woman in her 70s with acute or convalescent COVID-19. Each CDR3 is given with its conserved first and last residue. The order of the fields is J gene, V gene, D gene, clone size, CDR3 DNA, CDR3 protein. A D gene is named only where the DNA matches it firmly. Only some rows state a clone size, as once, few, many or a class for expanded clones.

j_gene: TRBJ2-3; v_gene: TRBV6-5; d_gene: NA; abundance: NA; CDR3nt: TGTGCCAGCAGGGCCGCGGGTATGGGAACAGATACGCAGTATTTT; CDR3aa: CASRAAGMGTDTQYF
j_gene: TRBJ2-5; v_gene: TRBV7-2; d_gene: TRBD2; abundance: NA; CDR3nt: TGTGCCAGCAGCATCGGGACTCGCGGGGGGGCGGGAGAGACCCAGTACTTC; CDR3aa: CASSIGTRGGAGETQYF
j_gene: TRBJ1-1; v_gene: TRBV11-3; d_gene: NA; abundance: few; CDR3nt: TGTGCCAGCAGCTTAGATTACGGGAACACTGAAGCTTTCTTT; CDR3aa: CASSLDYGNTEAFF
j_gene: TRBJ2-5; v_gene: TRBV28; d_gene: TRBD2; abundance: once; CDR3nt: TGTGCCAGCAGTTTACCCCGACTAGCGGTCCAAGAGACCCAGTACTTC; CDR3aa: CASSLPRLAVQETQYF
j_gene: TRBJ1-1; v_gene: TRBV3-1/TRBV3-2; d_gene: TRBD1; abundance: NA; CDR3nt: TGTGCCAGCAGCCAGGCTAGGACAGGGACCGGTACCACTGAAGCTTTCTTT; CDR3aa: CASSQARTGTGTTEAFF
j_gene: TRBJ1-6; v_gene: TRBV7-8; d_gene: NA; abundance: few; CDR3nt: TGTGCCAGCAGCTTAGGAGGGTCCCGAATAAGTTCACCCCTCCACTTT; CDR3aa: CASSLGGSRISSPLHF
j_gene: TRBJ1-4; v_gene: TRBV29-1; d_gene: NA; abundance: NA; CDR3nt: TGCAGCGTTGAAGTGAGGGGGGGCGGAACTAATGAAAAACTGTTTTTT; CDR3aa: CSVEVRGGGTNEKLFF
j_gene: TRBJ1-6; v_gene: TRBV5-4; d_gene: NA; abundance: NA; CDR3nt: TGTGCCAGCAGCTCACCATCGGGGGATTCACCCCTCCACTTT; CDR3aa: CASSSPSGDSPLHF
j_gene: TRBJ2-1; v_gene: TRBV4-2; d_gene: TRBD1; abundance: NA; CDR3nt: TGTGCCAGCAGCCAAGCACAGGGGGAGAGCAATGAGCAGTTCTTC; CDR3aa: CASSQAQGESNEQFF
j_gene: TRBJ2-3; v_gene: TRBV19; d_gene: NA; abundance: NA; CDR3nt: TGTGCCAGTAGTATAGACCCTAGCACAGATACGCAGTATTTT; CDR3aa: CASSIDPSTDTQYF
j_gene: TRBJ1-1; v_gene: TRBV20-1; d_gene: NA; abundance: once; CDR3nt: TGCAGTGTCCCACAGGGAGCTGAAGCTTTCTTT; CDR3aa: CSVPQGAEAFF
j_gene: TRBJ1-5; v_gene: TRBV7-8; d_gene: TRBD1; abundance: NA; CDR3nt: TGTGCCAGCAGCTTAGACAAAGGGGGCCATCAGCCCCAGCATTTT; CDR3aa: CASSLDKGGHQPQHF
j_gene: TRBJ1-1; v_gene: TRBV2; d_gene: NA; abundance: NA; CDR3nt: TGTGCCAGCAGAAAGGAGCCTGATGAAGCTTTCTTT; CDR3aa: CASRKEPDEAFF
j_gene: TRBJ1-2; v_gene: TRBV27; d_gene: TRBD1; abundance: NA; CDR3nt: TGTGCCAGCAGCCGTTCCGGGACAGGCTATGACTACACCTTC; CDR3aa: CASSRSGTGYDYTF
j_gene: TRBJ2-5; v_gene: TRBV5-1; d_gene: TRBD2; abundance: NA; CDR3nt: TGCGCCAGCAGCTTGGCGGGGGGGCCCCTGGAGACCCAGTACTTC; CDR3aa: CASSLAGGPLETQYF
j_gene: TRBJ1-1; v_gene: TRBV5-5; d_gene: NA; abundance: NA; CDR3nt: TGTGCCAGCAGCTTTAGACAACCGAACACTGAAGCTTTCTTT; CDR3aa: CASSFRQPNTEAFF
j_gene: TRBJ1-1; v_gene: TRBV4-3; d_gene: NA; abundance: once; CDR3nt: TGCGCCAGCAGCCAAGTGAAGGGGGGGATACACAACACTGAAGCTTTCTTT; CDR3aa: CASSQVKGGIHNTEAFF
j_gene: TRBJ2-7; v_gene: TRBV18; d_gene: NA; abundance: NA; CDR3nt: TGTGCCAGCTCACCCAGGCGGGACCCCCTTGAGCAGTACTTC; CDR3aa: CASSPRRDPLEQYF
j_gene: TRBJ1-1; v_gene: TRBV18; d_gene: NA; abundance: once; CDR3nt: TGTGCCAGCTCACCGGCAGGGGCGAACACTGAAGCTTTCTTT; CDR3aa: CASSPAGANTEAFF
j_gene: TRBJ1-3; v_gene: TRBV7-2; d_gene: NA; abundance: few; CDR3nt: TGTGCCAGCAGCCCAGCAAGCGTCAGAGCAGAAGGAAACACCATATATTTT; CDR3aa: CASSPASVRAEGNTIYF
j_gene: TRBJ1-2; v_gene: TRBV19; d_gene: NA; abundance: NA; CDR3nt: TGTGCCAGTAGTATGCGGAGCAGCAAGGGCTACACCTTC; CDR3aa: CASSMRSSKGYTF
j_gene: TRBJ2-3; v_gene: TRBV7-2; d_gene: TRBD2; abundance: NA; CDR3nt: TGTGCCAGCAGCATGGGCCCAAGCGGGGACACAGATACGCAGTATTTT; CDR3aa: CASSMGPSGDTDTQYF
j_gene: TRBJ2-7; v_gene: TRBV5-5; d_gene: NA; abundance: NA; CDR3nt: TGTGCCAGCACACAGTCGCCATCCGTTCGGGGTCCCTACGAGCAGTACTTC; CDR3aa: CASTQSPSVRGPYEQYF
j_gene: TRBJ2-2; v_gene: TRBV2; d_gene: TRBD1; abundance: NA; CDR3nt: TGTGCCACCCGGGGACAGGCGGGCAGCGAGGGCGGGGAGCTGTTTTTT; CDR3aa: CATRGQAGSEGGELFF
j_gene: TRBJ2-7; v_gene: TRBV7-2; d_gene: TRBD2; abundance: once; CDR3nt: TGTGCCAGCAGGCCTGGGTCCGGGAGGGCCAGTTACGAGCAGTACTTC; CDR3aa: CASRPGSGRASYEQYF
j_gene: TRBJ1-6; v_gene: TRBV9; d_gene: TRBD1; abundance: NA; CDR3nt: TGTGCCAGCAGCGTGTACAGGGGCCCAGATTCACCCCTCCACTTT; CDR3aa: CASSVYRGPDSPLHF
j_gene: TRBJ1-4; v_gene: TRBV6-1; d_gene: NA; abundance: NA; CDR3nt: TGTGCCAGCAGTGGCCGACGGAGGATGACAACTAATGAAAAACTGTTTTTT; CDR3aa: CASSGRRRMTTNEKLFF
j_gene: TRBJ2-5; v_gene: TRBV11-2; d_gene: NA; abundance: NA; CDR3nt: TGTGCCAGCAGCTATGCGACTTCCCAAGAGACCCAGTACTTC; CDR3aa: CASSYATSQETQYF
j_gene: TRBJ2-5; v_gene: TRBV28; d_gene: NA; abundance: NA; CDR3nt: TGTGCCAGCAGCGAAGAGACCCAGTACTTC; CDR3aa: CASSEETQYF
j_gene: TRBJ2-1; v_gene: TRBV10-3; d_gene: TRBD2; abundance: once; CDR3nt: TGTGCCATCAGTCCTACTAGCGGGAGCTACAATGAGCAGTTCTTC; CDR3aa: CAISPTSGSYNEQFF